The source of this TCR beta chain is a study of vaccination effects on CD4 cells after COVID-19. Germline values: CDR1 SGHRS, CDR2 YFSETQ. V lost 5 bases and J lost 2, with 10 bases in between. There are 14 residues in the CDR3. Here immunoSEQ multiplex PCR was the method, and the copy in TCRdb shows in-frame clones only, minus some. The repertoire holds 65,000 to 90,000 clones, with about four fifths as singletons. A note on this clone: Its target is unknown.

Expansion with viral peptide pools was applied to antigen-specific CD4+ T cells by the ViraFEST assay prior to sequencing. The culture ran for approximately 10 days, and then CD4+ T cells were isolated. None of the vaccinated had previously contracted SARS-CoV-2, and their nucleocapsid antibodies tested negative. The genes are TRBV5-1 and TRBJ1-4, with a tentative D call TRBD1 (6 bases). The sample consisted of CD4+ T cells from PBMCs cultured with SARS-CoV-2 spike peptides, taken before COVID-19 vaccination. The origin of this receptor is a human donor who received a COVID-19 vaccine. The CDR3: CASRWQGTNEKLFF. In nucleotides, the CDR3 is TGCGCCAGCAGGTGGCAGGGGACTAATGAAAAACTGTTTTTT.